The clone carrying this T cell receptor (beta chain) showed up just a few times. TCRdb ran MiXCR on the 5' RACE reads and lists one entry per CDR3 protein. Here the sample spans tens of thousands of distinct CDR3 sequences, more than 5.5% being singletons. The sample comes from a study of T cells after yellow fever vaccination. Study summary: SMART-Seq v4 Ultra Low Input served to prepare low-cell-number fractions.

The receptor was isolated from a young man who received the YFV17D yellow fever vaccine. Sequenced here: CD8+ T cells sorted from PBMCs, sampled 5 days after the first yellow fever vaccination.

The CDR3 spells CASSFLAGGTDTQYF. The CDR3 DNA reads TGTGCCAGCAGCTTTCTAGCGGGGGGCACAGATACGCAGTATTTT. The J gene is TRBJ2-3, the V gene TRBV7-9, with 10 bases aligning to TRBD2. This CDR3 is built from 15 residues. Germline CDR1 is SEHNR and CDR2 is FQNEAQ (reference sequence). V was clipped by 3 bases and J by 1 base; unmatched bases: 1.